Listed here is a single T cell receptor (beta chain). This clonotype occurred many times. Its antigen is still unknown. No base qualities exist here, and no much larger clone lies one base off it. Trimming accounts for 7 bases at V and 1 base at J, while the number of junction bases matched to no gene is 6. The CDR3 contains 13 residues, cysteine and phenylalanine counted. The DNA shown is the 39-base CDR3, in frame from base 1. The germline V gene specifies SQVTM as CDR1 and ANQGSEA as CDR2. This record belongs to a study of response to subunit inactivated influenza vaccine (dated by TCRdb to 2017 to 2018). Study-level background: Deep quantitative profiling of the T cell receptor repertoire was used in the study to follow responses to a trivalent subunit inactivated influenza vaccine.

Here is what the overall study found, with its caveats: It was suggested by the authors that each seasonal influenza vaccination may recruit only a limited number of new T cells.

The library was produced with RT-PCR. The sequencer was an Illumina HiSeq 2500. TCRdb cleaned the public reads at Q25 with fastp, built clones with MiXCR and kept in-frame beta chains. Rows are unified per CDR3 protein, each entry keeping the most common DNA and genes. The sample yields roughly 630,000 distinct CDR3 sequences; about 14% were counted once. Less than 9% of the sample is held by the ten biggest clonotypes. The rearranged segments are TRBV29-1 and TRBJ1-2, and 7 junctional nucleotides match TRBD1. The material was PBMCs from blood, obtained less than 15 days before vaccination. This TCR derives from a man aged 45 to 65 who received an inactivated influenza vaccine. Donor details come from another sample of the same person, matched by shared clones. The CDR3 protein: CSAAQGVNYGYTF. The DNA is TGCAGCGCCGCGCAGGGGGTTAACTATGGCTACACCTTC.